These 26 T cell receptor beta chains share one sample of origin, sequenced in a study of blood T cell repertoires in COVID-19 (dated by TCRdb to about 2020). Libraries were built with the immunoSEQ multiplex PCR assay. Drawn from immuneACCESS, this table holds only the in-frame rearrangements with V and J called that TCRdb kept. Clones are partly lost; checked studies trace under half to an unresolved V gene and leave the rest unexplained. For this sample there are 200,000 to 250,000 clones; about four fifths appear just once. The ten largest account for roughly 7.4% of the sample. Sequencing was performed on peripheral blood. The source of these receptors is a woman of 80 years or more with COVID-19, enrolled during active disease.

The rearrangement joins TRBV11-2 to TRBJ2-3, with D possibly being TRBD1 (6 bases). This CDR3 spans 12 amino acids. Germline assignment: CDR1 SGHAT and CDR2 FQNNGV. V dropped 2 bases and J dropped 8 bases, with 8 bases sitting between them. The CDR3 bases are TGTGCCAGCAGCTTAACAGGGCTTACGCAGTATTTT. It specifies CASSLTGLTQYF. The complete variable domain, with remaining parts taken from reference TRBV11-2 and TRBJ2-3, reads EAGVAQSPRYKIIEKRQSVAFWCNPISGHATLYWYQQILGQGPKLLIQFQNNGVVDDSQLPKDRFSAERLKGVDSTLKIQPAKLEDSAVYLCASSLTGLTQYFGPGTRLTVL.

The sample holds many counts of this clone. The chain has TRBV7-2 and TRBJ2-1, with a possible D match to TRBD1 (5 bases). This CDR3 region has 13 residues. Germline loops: CDR1 SGHTA, CDR2 FQGNSA. The V end lost 5 bases, the J end lost 9 bases, and 14 bases lay between the germline ends. CDR3 amino acids: CASSPMGLGEQFF. Written as DNA, the CDR3 is TGTGCCAGCAGCCCGATGGGGCTGGGTGAGCAGTTCTTC.

The V and J genes are TRBV19 and TRBJ1-4; 10 positions agree with TRBD1. CDR3 length equals 16 residues. The ends lost 9 bases at V and 0 bases at J; junction bases unmatched: 7. The V gene's germline CDR1 is LNHDA and CDR2 SQIVND (reference sequence). CDR3 sequence: CASRDRGSATNEKLFF. The CDR3 DNA reads TGTGCCAGCCGGGACAGGGGATCCGCAACTAATGAAAAACTGTTTTTT.

This chain connects TRBV5-4 to TRBJ2-1, with 13 bases that match TRBD2. V lost 0 bases, J lost 14 bases, and 8 bases stayed unmatched. There are 15 residues in the CDR3. CDR1 and CDR2 (germline): SGHNT, YYREEE (reference sequence). The DNA for the CDR3 is TGTGCCAGCAGCTTGGAACGGACTAGCGGGGGAAGGGAGTTCTTC. Its protein is CASSLERTSGGREFF.

The chain links TRBV28 to TRBJ1-5; 7 nucleotides align to TRBD1. The CDR3 runs 14 residues. After removal of 6 bases from V and 4 bases from J, the junction contained 6 bases not matched to a gene. CDR1 and CDR2 from the germline V gene are MDHEN and SYDVKM. The DNA for the CDR3 is TGTGCCAGCAGCTCCGACAGGGAAAATCAGCCCCAGCATTTT. Amino acid sequence: CASSSDRENQPQHF.

This chain joins TRBV27 and TRBJ1-5; TRBD1 matches 11 bases. This CDR3 has 17 residues. The V gene's germline CDR1 is MNHEY and CDR2 SMNVEV (reference sequence). V shed 4 bases and J 2 bases; nucleotides not matched to a gene: 7. The CDR3 loop is CASSSRTGGAGNQPQHF. For the CDR3, the DNA is TGTGCCAGCAGTTCCCGGACAGGGGGCGCGGGCAATCAGCCCCAGCATTTT.

The chain employs TRBV5-4 and TRBJ2-1; TRBD2 matches at 13 bases. CDR1 is SGHNT and CDR2 is YYREEE in the germline V gene (reference sequence). The V and J ends lost 4 bases and 2 bases, in that order; junction bases with no gene match: 6. The CDR3 is made up of 17 amino acids. Here the CDR3 reads CASSPGLAGRTYNEQFF. The CDR3 nucleotides read TGTGCCAGCAGCCCGGGACTAGCGGGGCGGACCTACAATGAGCAGTTCTTC. Based on the CDR3 plus reference TRBV5-4 and TRBJ2-1, the full variable domain is ETGVTQSPTHLIKTRGQQVTLRCSSQSGHNTVSWYQQALGQGPQFIFQYYREEENGRGNFPPRFSGLQFPNYSSELNVNALELDDSALYLCASSPGLAGRTYNEQFFGPGTRLTVL.

This clone was detected only a few times. The chain employs TRBV7-2 and TRBJ1-5; no clear D. Germline loops: CDR1 SGHTA, CDR2 FQGNSA. V was pared by 5 bases and J by 2 bases, with 22 bases between. The CDR3 has 18 amino acids. DNA of the CDR3: TGTGCCAGCAGCCCCTCGAGCCTCGGCGGATGGGGCAATCAGCCCCAGCATTTT. Protein product: CASSPSSLGGWGNQPQHF.

The rearrangement joins TRBV7-9 to TRBJ1-5; 9 nucleotides match TRBD1. Germline-derived CDR1 and CDR2 are SEHNR and FQNEAQ (reference sequence). The V gene end was trimmed by 5 bases and the J gene end by 6 bases; junction bases not matched to a gene: 2. This CDR3 comprises 13 residues. The CDR3 reads CASSQDRGQPQHF. The CDR3 DNA reads TGTGCCAGCAGCCAGGACAGGGGTCAGCCCCAGCATTTT.

The chain joins TRBV10-3 to TRBJ1-6; 8 bases agree with TRBD1. The germline CDR1 and CDR2 sequences are ENHRY and SYGVKD. The CDR3 covers 13 residues. V was clipped by 10 bases and J by 5 bases; unmatched bases: 4. The CDR3 sequence: CATGGRDNSPLHF. The CDR3 DNA reads as TGTGCCACAGGGGGCCGGGATAATTCACCCCTCCACTTT.

J is TRBJ2-5 and V is TRBV7-3, with TRBD2 matching over 8 bases. CDR1 is SGHTA and CDR2 is FQGTGA in the germline V gene. The CDR3 is 18 residues long. Losses at the gene ends were 5 bases for V and 4 bases for J; bases not matched to a gene: 18. The chain's CDR3 is CASSPRGAGAPPGETQYF. Here the CDR3 DNA reads TGTGCCAGCAGCCCCAGAGGAGCGGGGGCCCCCCCGGGAGAGACCCAGTACTTC. Filled out from reference TRBV7-3 and TRBJ2-5, the complete variable domain reads GAGVSQTPSNKVTEKGKYVELRCDPISGHTALYWYRQSLGQGPEFLIYFQGTGAADDSGLPNDRFFAVRPEGSVSTLKIQRTERGDSAVYLCASSPRGAGAPPGETQYFGPGTRLLVL.

The chain employs TRBV27 and TRBJ2-7, with D possibly TRBD2 on 6 matching bases. Germline V gene sequence: CDR1 MNHEY, CDR2 SMNVEV (reference sequence). This CDR3 region has 12 residues. Trimming left V 0 bases short and J 12 bases short, with 12 bases between. DNA of the CDR3: TGTGCCAGCAGTTTATCCCTCGGGACTTTGTACTTC. This sequence encodes CASSLSLGTLYF.

The V call is TRBV5-1, the J call TRBJ2-3; 7 bases align to TRBD2. J lost 2 bases, V lost 0 bases, and 6 bases had no gene match. Per germline, CDR1 SGHRS and CDR2 YFSETQ. CDR3 size: 16 residues. CDR3 DNA sequence: TGCGCCAGCAGCTTGGTTGCGGGAGTCCTCACAGATACGCAGTATTTT. This sequence encodes CASSLVAGVLTDTQYF.

The chain is built from TRBV7-8 and TRBJ1-2; D possibly corresponds to TRBD1 (5 bases). Germline V gene data show CDR1 as SGHVS and CDR2 as FQNEAQ. The CDR3 consists of 15 residues. Trimming removed 4 bases from V and 6 bases from J, with 18 bases in between. DNA of the CDR3: TGTGCCAGCAGCTCACGGGGGTTCCAGCCGAATGGCTACACCTTC. This translates into CASSSRGFQPNGYTF.

The gene calls are TRBV5-1 and TRBJ2-2; D perhaps matches TRBD1 (6 bases). From germline, CDR1 is SGHRS and CDR2 YFSETQ. V was cut by 3 bases and J by 3 bases, with 9 bases left in between. The CDR3 extends over 14 amino acids. This chain's CDR3 is CASSSQGHTGELFF. As DNA, the CDR3 is TGCGCCAGCAGCTCCCAGGGGCACACCGGGGAGCTGTTTTTT.

The rearrangement uses TRBV30 and TRBJ1-2; 8 bases agree with TRBD1. The trim removed 4 bases at V and 6 bases at J, leaving 13 bases unmatched. CDR1 GTSNPN and CDR2 SVGIG come from the germline V gene (reference sequence). This CDR3 region has 15 residues. The CDR3: CAWTNRGRGRHGYTF. DNA of the CDR3: TGTGCCTGGACCAACAGGGGCAGGGGGCGTCATGGCTACACCTTC.

The rearrangement links TRBV7-9 to TRBJ1-1, with a weak D call TRBD1 (5 bases). CDR1 SEHNR and CDR2 FQNEAQ come from the germline V gene (reference sequence). The V gene lost 7 bases and the J gene lost 5 bases, with 14 bases spanning the gap. CDR3 size: 13 residues. CDR3 bases: TGTGCCAGCAAATTAAGGGGCGCGACTGAAGCTTTCTTT. Protein sequence: CASKLRGATEAFF.

V usage is TRBV7-3 and J usage is TRBJ2-5; D remains ambiguous. The CDR3 length is 15 residues. The germline gives CDR1 SGHTA, CDR2 FQGTGA. V was cut by 1 base and J by 1 base, with 10 bases left in between. CDR3 DNA: TGTGCCAGCAGCTTAAAGAACCCCGGCCAAGAGACCCAGTACTTC. Amino acids: CASSLKNPGQETQYF.

The chain employs TRBV28 and TRBJ2-2, with 10 nucleotides matching TRBD1. V gave up 6 bases and J gave up 9 bases; unmatched junction bases: 10. The V gene's germline CDR1 is MDHEN and CDR2 SYDVKM. The CDR3 length is 15 residues. DNA of the CDR3: TGTGCCAGCAGACCCGATTCGACAGGGGGCAGGGAGCTGTTTTTT. Translation: CASRPDSTGGRELFF. The complete variable domain, with remaining parts taken from reference TRBV28 and TRBJ2-2, reads DVKVTQSSRYLVKRTGEKVFLECVQDMDHENMFWYRQDPGLGLRLIYFSYDVKMKEKGDIPEGYSVSREKKERFSLILESASTNQTSMYLCASRPDSTGGRELFFGEGSRLTVL.

The chain uses TRBV7-2 and TRBJ2-7; D unresolved. The V and J ends lost 2 bases and 3 bases respectively, with 17 bases between them. Germline-derived CDR1 and CDR2 are SGHTA and FQGNSA. CDR3 size: 16 residues. The CDR3 loop is CASSLFLRSNRYEQYF. In nucleotides, the CDR3 is TGTGCCAGCAGCTTATTCCTCAGGTCAAATCGCTACGAGCAGTACTTC.

The chain has TRBV28 and TRBJ1-2, with a possible D match to TRBD1 (6 bases). V was trimmed by 5 bases and J by 4 bases, leaving 23 bases between them. CDR1 is MDHEN and CDR2 is SYDVKM in the germline V gene. This CDR3 spans 17 amino acids. The CDR3 DNA sequence: TGTGCCAGCAGTGCCCCCCTCCGGGACACCGGACGCTATGGCTACACCTTC. Amino acid sequence: CASSAPLRDTGRYGYTF.

The rearrangement uses TRBV12-5 and TRBJ2-1; D perhaps matches TRBD1 (5 bases). CDR3 size: 14 residues. The germline V and J ends were trimmed by 6 bases and 6 bases, with 15 bases remaining between them. Germline V gives CDR1 LGHNT, CDR2 FRNRAP. The chain's CDR3 is CASGLYRGGNEQFF. The CDR3 nucleotides are TGTGCTAGTGGGTTGTATAGGGGCGGCAATGAGCAGTTCTTC.

This clone was counted a few times. Other DNA sequences within the sample encode an identical CDR3. The V call is TRBV5-1, the J call TRBJ1-6, with D perhaps TRBD1 (6 bases). This CDR3 spans 14 amino acids. V lost 0 bases, J lost 9 bases, and 10 bases lay in between. Germline V gives CDR1 SGHRS, CDR2 YFSETQ. As DNA, the CDR3 is TGCGCCAGCAGCTTGGGCAGGGGAACTTCACCCCTCCACTTT. This translates into CASSLGRGTSPLHF. Full variable domain (outside the CDR3, taken from reference TRBV5-1 and TRBJ1-6): KAGVTQTPRYLIKTRGQQVTLSCSPISGHRSVSWYQQTPGQGLQFLFEYFSETQRNKGNFPGRFSGRQFSNSRSEMNVSTLELGDSALYLCASSLGRGTSPLHFGNGTRLTVT.

This clone was picked up one time. The V call is TRBV2, the J call TRBJ1-5, with D uncertain. The V end was cut by 4 bases, the J end by 0 bases, with 10 bases between. Looked up from germline, CDR1 is SNHLY and CDR2 is FYNNEI. This CDR3 spans 15 amino acids. The CDR3 DNA is TGTGCCAGCAGTGGTCGGGGTTATAGCAATCAGCCCCAGCATTTT. Translating gives CASSGRGYSNQPQHF.

Written as DNA, the CDR3 is TGTGCCACCAGTGAACATGGGCGAGAAGAGACCCAGTACTTC. Translated: CATSEHGREETQYF. The chain employs TRBV24-1 and TRBJ2-5, with D unresolved. The CDR3 spans 14 residues. CDR1 is KGHDR, CDR2 SFDVKD, per germline. The V gene lost 4 bases and the J gene lost 3 bases, with 11 bases spanning the gap.

V and J are TRBV6-5 and TRBJ2-7, with 7 nucleotides matching TRBD2. This CDR3 region has 14 residues. The V segment lost 11 bases and the J segment 5 bases; nucleotides outside the gene matches: 15. Germline V gene sequence: CDR1 MNHEY, CDR2 SVGAGI. In DNA form, the CDR3 reads TGTGCCGGGGATTCCGGGGGGTACCTCCACGAGCAGTACTTC. Amino acid sequence: CAGDSGGYLHEQYF.